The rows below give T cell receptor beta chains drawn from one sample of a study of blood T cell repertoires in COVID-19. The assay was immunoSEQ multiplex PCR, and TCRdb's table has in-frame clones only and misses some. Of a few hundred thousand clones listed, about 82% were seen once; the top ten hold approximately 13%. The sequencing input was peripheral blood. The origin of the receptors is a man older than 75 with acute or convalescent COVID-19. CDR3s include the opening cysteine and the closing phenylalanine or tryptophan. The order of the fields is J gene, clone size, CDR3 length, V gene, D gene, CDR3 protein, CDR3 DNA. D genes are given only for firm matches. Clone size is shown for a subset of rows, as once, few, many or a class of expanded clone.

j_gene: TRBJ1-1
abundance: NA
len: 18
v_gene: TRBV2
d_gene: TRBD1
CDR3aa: CASTARRGRMKSDTEAFF
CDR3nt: TGTGCCAGCACCGCCCGTAGGGGGCGGATGAAATCGGACACTGAAGCTTTCTTT

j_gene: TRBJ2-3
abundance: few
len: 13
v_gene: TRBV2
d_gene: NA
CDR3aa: CASRRGGTDTQYF
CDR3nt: TGTGCCAGCAGGAGGGGGGGAACAGATACGCAGTATTTT

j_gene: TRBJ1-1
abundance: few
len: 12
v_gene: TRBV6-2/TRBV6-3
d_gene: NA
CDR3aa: CASSYPDNEAFF
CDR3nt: TGTGCCAGCAGTTACCCAGACAATGAAGCTTTCTTT

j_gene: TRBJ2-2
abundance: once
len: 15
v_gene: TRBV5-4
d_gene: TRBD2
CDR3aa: CASSPYGGDTGELFF
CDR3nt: TGTGCCAGCAGCCCCTACGGGGGGGACACCGGGGAGCTGTTTTTT

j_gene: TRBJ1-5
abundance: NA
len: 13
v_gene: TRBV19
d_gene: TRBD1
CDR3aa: CASSRQGAGVWHF
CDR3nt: TGTGCCAGTAGCCGACAGGGAGCAGGGGTCTGGCATTTT

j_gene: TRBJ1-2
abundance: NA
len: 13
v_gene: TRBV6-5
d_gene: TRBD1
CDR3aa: CASWRQGGYGYTF
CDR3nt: TGTGCCAGCTGGCGACAGGGAGGTTATGGCTACACCTTC

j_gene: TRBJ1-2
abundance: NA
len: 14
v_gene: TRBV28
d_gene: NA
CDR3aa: CASSLGSMNSGYTF
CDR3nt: TGTGCCAGCAGTTTAGGCTCAATGAACAGTGGCTACACCTTC

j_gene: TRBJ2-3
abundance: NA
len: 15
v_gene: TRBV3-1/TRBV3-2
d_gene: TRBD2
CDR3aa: CASSLSGGATDTQYF
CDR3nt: TGTGCCAGCAGCCTTAGCGGGGGGGCCACAGATACGCAGTATTTT

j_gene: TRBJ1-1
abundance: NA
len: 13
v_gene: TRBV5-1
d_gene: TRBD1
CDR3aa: CASSLWQGAEAFF
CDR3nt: TGCGCCAGCAGCTTGTGGCAGGGGGCTGAAGCTTTCTTT

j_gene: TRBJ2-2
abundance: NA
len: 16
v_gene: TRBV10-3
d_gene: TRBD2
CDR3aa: CAISGTSGVNTGELFF
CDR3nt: TGTGCCATCAGTGGGACTAGCGGGGTTAACACCGGGGAGCTGTTTTTT